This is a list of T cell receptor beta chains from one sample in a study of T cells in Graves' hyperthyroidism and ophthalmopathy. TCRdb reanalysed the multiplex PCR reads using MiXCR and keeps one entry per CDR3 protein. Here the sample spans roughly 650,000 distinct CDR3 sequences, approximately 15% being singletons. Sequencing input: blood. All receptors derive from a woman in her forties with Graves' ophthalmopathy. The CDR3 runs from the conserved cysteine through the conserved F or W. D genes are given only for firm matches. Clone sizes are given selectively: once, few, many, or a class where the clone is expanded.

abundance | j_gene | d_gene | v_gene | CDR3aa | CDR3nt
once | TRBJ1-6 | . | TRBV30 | CAWSLSYNSPLHF | TGTGCCTGGAGTCTGTCCTATAATTCACCCCTCCACTTT
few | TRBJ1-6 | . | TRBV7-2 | CASSRGTPSSYNSPLHF | TGTGCCAGCAGCCGCGGGACACCGAGCTCCTATAATTCACCCCTCCACTTT
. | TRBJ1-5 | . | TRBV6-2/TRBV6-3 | CASRARDDSNQPQHF | TGTGCCAGCAGGGCGCGGGACGATAGCAATCAGCCCCAGCATTTT
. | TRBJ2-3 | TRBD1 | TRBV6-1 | CASTQTGVDTQYF | TGTGCCAGCACCCAAACAGGGGTAGATACGCAGTATTTT
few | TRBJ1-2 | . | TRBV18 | CASSPGLDYGYTF | TGTGCCAGCTCACCAGGGTTAGACTATGGCTACACCTTC
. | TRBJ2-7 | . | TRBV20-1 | CSARDPGGYEQYF | TGCAGTGCTAGAGATCCCGGGGGCTACGAGCAGTACTTC
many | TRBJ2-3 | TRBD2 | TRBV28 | CASSLSAGATDTQYF | TGTGCCAGCAGTCTCTCAGCGGGAGCCACAGATACGCAGTATTTT
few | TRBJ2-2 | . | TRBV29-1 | CSVGDWGTGELFF | TGCAGCGTTGGCGATTGGGGCACCGGGGAGCTGTTTTTT
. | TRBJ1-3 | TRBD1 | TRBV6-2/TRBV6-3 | CASRRDSTGNTIYF | TGTGCCAGCAGGAGGGACAGTACTGGAAACACCATATATTTT
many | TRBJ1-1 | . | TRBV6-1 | CASSLWDPRWGTEAFF | TGTGCCAGCAGTTTATGGGACCCACGCTGGGGCACTGAAGCTTTCTTT
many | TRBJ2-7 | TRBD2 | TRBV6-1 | CASSYLAGGSGEQYF | TGTGCCAGCAGTTATTTGGCGGGAGGGTCGGGGGAGCAGTACTTC
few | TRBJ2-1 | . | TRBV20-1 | CSARKARRLYNEQFF | TGCAGTGCTAGAAAGGCACGGCGGCTCTACAATGAGCAGTTCTTC
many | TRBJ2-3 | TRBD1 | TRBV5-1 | CASSGHRGEGADTQYF | TGCGCCAGCAGCGGACACAGGGGAGAAGGGGCAGATACGCAGTATTTT
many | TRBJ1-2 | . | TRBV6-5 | CASSYSVQGHYGYTF | TGTGCCAGCAGTTACTCGGTTCAGGGCCACTATGGCTACACCTTC
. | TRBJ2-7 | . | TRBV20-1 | CSATDVERSSSYNEQYF | TGCAGTGCTACTGACGTAGAGCGGTCAAGCTCCTACAATGAGCAGTACTTC
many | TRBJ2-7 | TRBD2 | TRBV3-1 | CASSQDLAGGYEQYF | TGTGCCAGCAGCCAAGATCTGGCGGGAGGATACGAGCAGTACTTC
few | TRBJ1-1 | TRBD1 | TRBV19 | CASSTTGEIPTEAFF | TGTGCCAGTAGTACGACAGGGGAAATCCCCACTGAAGCTTTCTTT